A selection of T cell receptor beta chains follows, all from one sample in a study of a mutant IDH1 vaccine in newly diagnosed glioma. No antigen has been assigned to these receptors. The method was immunoSEQ multiplex PCR; TCRdb's version includes in-frame clones alone and lacks a portion of them. The profile shows roughly 74,000 clones, roughly 85% of them singletons. Sequenced material: PBMCs, taken from a glioma patient whose treatment included an IDH1 peptide vaccine. The source is a man aged 30-40 years with glioma. Some clones in this sample may be carry-over from other donors' samples. Both conserved end residues are part of each CDR3. D genes are given only for firm matches. Some rows have no size entry. The others give once, few or many, or a class for an expanded clone.

clone_size | j_call | v_call | d_call | cdr3_nt | cdr3_aa
. | TRBJ2-1 | TRBV7-8 | TRBD1 | TGTGCCAGCAGCCTGGGACAGGGGCCCCATTCGCGCAATGAGCAGTTCTTC | CASSLGQGPHSRNEQFF
. | TRBJ2-1 | TRBV14 | . | TGTGCCAGCAGCCCCCATGGACGCGTGCAGTTCTTC | CASSPHGRVQFF
. | TRBJ2-5 | TRBV10-3 | . | TGTGCCATCAGGGGGGCGAATCAAGAGACCCAGTACTTC | CAIRGANQETQYF
once | TRBJ2-1 | TRBV7-3 | . | TGTGCCAGCAGCAAAGAGGCCTACCATAATTACAATGAGCAGTTCTTC | CASSKEAYHNYNEQFF
. | TRBJ2-6 | TRBV5-1 | . | TGCGCCAGCAGGTTTCCTGGGGCCAACGTCCTGACTTTC | CASRFPGANVLTF
. | TRBJ1-3 | TRBV6-1 | TRBD1 | TGTGCCAGCACTTTAGACAGGGCGGACGGAAACACCATATATTTT | CASTLDRADGNTIYF
. | TRBJ1-1 | TRBV5-5 | . | TGTGCCAGCAACCGAGAACCCGGGACACGGAACACTGAAGCTTTCTTT | CASNREPGTRNTEAFF
. | TRBJ2-7 | TRBV4-2 | TRBD1 | TGTGCCAGCAGCCAAGCCACAGTCCCGGGACAGGGCTCCTACGAGCAGTACTTC | CASSQATVPGQGSYEQYF
once | TRBJ2-3 | TRBV1 | . | TGCACCAGCAGCCAAAGATGGTCTAGCGGGGCCCTAGGATTCACAGATACGCAGTATTTT | CTSSQRWSSGALGFTDTQYF
. | TRBJ2-1 | TRBV6-5 | TRBD2 | TGTGCCAGCAGTTACGTAGCGGGAGGGAGGGGTGGTGAGCAGTTCTTC | CASSYVAGGRGGEQFF
. | TRBJ2-7 | TRBV29-1 | . | TGCAGCGTTGAGTCCAGCTCCTACGAGCAGTACTTC | CSVESSSYEQYF
. | TRBJ1-2 | TRBV6-5 | . | TGTGCCAGCAGTTACTCGAGGGGAATCTATGGCTACACCTTC | CASSYSRGIYGYTF
. | TRBJ1-2 | TRBV6-4 | . | TGTGCCAGCAGTGTAGAGCTGGGTACTCCTAAATATGGCTACACCTTC | CASSVELGTPKYGYTF
. | TRBJ2-1 | TRBV6-1 | . | TGTGCCAGCAATCAACAGAGCTACAATGAGCAGTTCTTC | CASNQQSYNEQFF
. | TRBJ2-5 | TRBV5-1 | . | TGCGCCAGCAGCTTGGAGGTCCCCACAGAGACCCAGTACTTC | CASSLEVPTETQYF
. | TRBJ1-3 | TRBV7-9 | . | TGTGCCAGCAGTCCGGGTGGAAACACCATATATTTT | CASSPGGNTIYF
. | TRBJ2-7 | TRBV7-9 | TRBD1 | TGTGCCAGCAGCTCGGGACAGGGGGCATACGAGCAGTACTTC | CASSSGQGAYEQYF
. | TRBJ1-2 | TRBV5-1 | TRBD1 | TGCGCCAGCGGGGACAGGGGGTTCTATGGCTACACCTTC | CASGDRGFYGYTF
few | TRBJ1-5 | TRBV23-1 | . | TGCGCCAGCAGTCCGGGACTACACCAGCCCCAGCATTTT | CASSPGLHQPQHF
. | TRBJ1-2 | TRBV27 | . | TGTGCCAGCAGTTTAGTTTGGTCGGGACTGACAAACTATGGCTACACCTTC | CASSLVWSGLTNYGYTF
. | TRBJ1-5 | TRBV29-1 | . | TGCAGCGTTGGGCTGCCGCAGCAGCCCCAGCATTTT | CSVGLPQQPQHF